This TCR beta chain was sequenced for a study of T cell responses to AZD1222 COVID-19 vaccine (TCRdb year 2021). Background for the entire study: A total of over 230 trial participants underwent TCR sequencing, of whom about 200 had received two doses of AZD1222 and 26 had received two doses of the MenACWY control vaccine. Trial participants were enrolled by age into 18-55, 56-69 and 70-plus year subgroups, with around 140, 26 and 57 TCR-sequenced participants respectively. The paper as a whole reports these results and caveats: Vaccine-associated CD4 TCRs spanned the whole spike protein, with dominant responses in regions 160-218 and 743-854. After two AZD1222 doses, both the breadth and the depth of spike-specific TCRs were significantly higher than at day 0 and than in MenACWY recipients. Participants were mostly white British, with more females than males. The authors suggested clonal diversity may have been underestimated. Because no day 14 peak-response samples were available, the repertoires could be characterized only after the peak T cell response. In the small 56-69-year group, the increase in depth fell short of significance, most likely because of low power. Epitopes outside the regions mutated in the B.1.351 and B.1.1.7 variants were reportedly recognized by nearly half of the unique spike-specific TCRs. Conclusions about previously exposed vaccinees are limited, since just five to seven AZD1222 recipients were seropositive for SARS-CoV-2 at baseline.

The CDR3 has 12 amino acids, counting the end cysteine and phenylalanine. Only the CDR3 part of the read is kept: 36 bases, read in frame from the first base. In the germline V gene, CDR1 corresponds to ENHRY and CDR2 to SYGVKD. V is shortened by 8 bases, J by 3 bases, and the region joining them spans 7 bases. The CDR3 regions of human TCRbeta chains were subjected to immunosequencing. From the authors' description of their analysis: Repertoire TCRs were matched against a reference library of SARS-CoV-2-specific TCRs generated with the MIRA antigen-specificity platform. Breadth was defined as the fraction of unique TCRs that were SARS-CoV-2-associated, and depth was defined as the fraction of total T cells that were SARS-CoV-2-associated. Using the MIRA data, each spike-specific TCR was assigned both to the spike region to which the TCR was reactive and to a CD4 or CD8 class. Log10-transformed breadth and depth values were compared by one-way ANOVA with Sidak's multiple comparisons tests. This is the immuneACCESS table as TCRdb keeps it, with only in-frame sequences that have V and J called. A part of the clones is gone; compared with another copy, unresolved V genes explain less than half, and the rest is unexplained. V and J calls and clone size are those listed in that table; D and trimming were worked out from the DNA. The sample has over 130,000 clones on record, 80% to 95% of them singletons. The ten biggest clones cover around 3.3% of the sample.

In light of the paper, this sample's time point label describes: about 28 days (+/-7) after the second vaccine dose. AZD1222 recipients whose second dose came at about 4 weeks and those whose second dose came at about 12 weeks were combined into one group, since spike-specific TCR depth and breadth did not differ between the two schedules. Samples from vaccinated people were obtained from the UK trials COV001 and COV002, which included a single-blind randomized controlled phase 2/3 trial of AZD1222 (ChAdOx1 nCoV-19) in healthy adults. For TCRbeta chain sequencing, PBMC samples were collected from trial participants at day 0 and at day 28 after the second dose. Details on this clone: There is no known antigen for this receptor. No much larger clone is present one base from it, and per-base qualities are unavailable.

The sequenced sample was peripheral blood, obtained 28 days after the second AZD1222 dose. This TCR was recovered from an adult who received the AZD1222 COVID-19 vaccine. The chain was built from TRBV10-3 and TRBJ2-2, with an unclear D gene assignment. In nucleotide form, the sequence is TGTGCCATCGCGCTAGACACCGGGGAGCTGTTTTTT. Translated, it gives CAIALDTGELFF.